This T cell receptor (beta chain) was captured by sequencing in a study of T cell responses to AZD1222 COVID-19 vaccine. V shed 7 bases and J shed 2 bases, with 12 bases lying between them. CDR1 and CDR2 from the germline V gene are LNHDA and SQIVND (reference sequence). The CDR3 spans 13 residues. Produced via immunoSEQ multiplex PCR; TCRdb's table is partial and in-frame only. The sample contains about 76,000 clones, 65% to 80% of which appear only once. The TCR comes from an adult who received the MenACWY meningococcal vaccine as a control. The sequenced sample was peripheral blood, obtained 28 days after the second dose of the MenACWY control vaccine. The chain joins TRBV19 to TRBJ2-7; D is perhaps TRBD1 or TRBD2 (5 bases each). DNA of the CDR3: TGTGCCAGTAAGGGGTACGGGACCTACGAGCAGTACTTC. It specifies CASKGYGTYEQYF.